These 18 T cell receptor beta chains originate from one sample sequenced in a study of blood T cells in healthy people across ages. Primed by a sample-barcoded 5' primer and a J-beta primer mix, a second PCR proceeded for 7 to 11 cycles. TCRdb redid the calling of the 5' RACE reads with MiXCR, one entry per CDR3 protein. Here the sample spans 540,000 or so distinct CDR3 sequences, under 55% being singletons. The source material was blood. These receptors originate from an elderly man in good health.

The chain is built from TRBV15 and TRBJ2-3; 7 bases fit TRBD2. Germline values: CDR1 LNHNV, CDR2 YYDKDF (reference sequence). CDR3 size: 12 residues. The J segment lost 12 bases and the V segment lost 0 bases, leaving 3 bases of the junction unmatched. CDR3 region: CATSRDGLVQYF. CDR3 nucleotide sequence: TGTGCCACCAGCAGAGATGGACTAGTTCAGTATTTT.

This clonotype came up a few times. V and J are TRBV9 and TRBJ2-1, with TRBD2 matching over 8 bases. The CDR3 is 17 residues long. Germline CDR1 and CDR2: SGDLS and YYNGEE. V lost 0 bases and J lost 7; bases outside the gene matches: 12. The CDR3 nucleotides are TGTGCCAGCAGCGTAGATCCAGCGGGGGCCAGGGGTAATGAGCAGTTCTTC. Its translation is CASSVDPAGARGNEQFF. The variable domain in full, with the rest retrieved from reference TRBV9 and TRBJ2-1, is DSGVTQTPKHLITATGQRVTLRCSPRSGDLSVYWYQQSLDQGLQFLIQYYNGEERAKGNILERFSAQQFPDLHSELNLSSLELGDSALYFCASSVDPAGARGNEQFFGPGTRLTVL.

This clonotype was counted a few times. V gene TRBV28 combines with J gene TRBJ1-2; 7 nucleotides align to TRBD1. The CDR3 has 16 amino acids. Germline V gene data show CDR1 as MDHEN and CDR2 as SYDVKM. The V and J ends lost 5 bases and 6 bases, in that order; junction bases with no gene match: 15. CDR3 in amino acids: CASSPLPGGPGDGYTF. CDR3 nucleotide sequence: TGTGCCAGCAGTCCACTACCAGGGGGGCCCGGGGATGGCTACACCTTC.

This clonotype was seen more than once but under ten times. The chain has TRBV29-1 and TRBJ2-3; 8 nucleotides match TRBD2. The CDR3 has 13 residues. Germline loops: CDR1 SQVTM, CDR2 ANQGSEA. J gave up 3 bases and V 7 bases, and 6 bases lay outside the gene matches. The CDR3 DNA reads TGCAGCGCTCGGCCGGGGGGGACAGATACGCAGTATTTT. Its protein is CSARPGGTDTQYF.

Of note for this clonotype: A much bigger clone sits one base away, suggesting this may be a read error. The J gene is TRBJ2-2, the V gene TRBV6-6, with D possibly being TRBD1 or TRBD2 (5 bases each). The CDR3 is 14 amino acids. Germline CDR1 and CDR2: MNHNY and SVGAGI (reference sequence). V was shortened by 5 bases and J by 2 bases, with 9 bases between the two germline ends. CDR3 residues: CASSDGDNTGELFF. In DNA form, the CDR3 reads TGTGCCAGCAGTGACGGGGACAACACCGGGGAGCTGTTTTTT.

This clonotype was counted a few times. V is TRBV7-2 and J is TRBJ2-7; D gene unclear. V lost 5 bases and J lost 4, with 15 bases in between. CDR3 length equals 14 residues. Per germline, CDR1 SGHTA and CDR2 FQGNSA. CDR3 coding DNA: TGTGCCAGCAGCCCCCCCTTGGGCCAATACGAGCAGTACTTC. This sequence encodes CASSPPLGQYEQYF.

The CDR3 DNA reads as TGCGCCAGCAGCCAGGATCTAGCGGTAACTAGCACAGATACGCAGTATTTT. Amino acids: CASSQDLAVTSTDTQYF. V gene TRBV4-3 combines with J gene TRBJ2-3; 7 bases line up with TRBD2. The germline V gene encodes CDR1 LGHNA and CDR2 YSLEER. This CDR3 is 17 amino acids long. Trimming took 3 bases from V and 0 from J; bases not matched to a gene: 9.

The genes are TRBV28 and TRBJ2-1, with 8 nucleotides matching TRBD2. Germline V lookup: CDR1 MDHEN, CDR2 SYDVKM. Trimming took 5 bases from V and 11 from J; bases not matched to a gene: 14. There are 15 residues in the CDR3. The CDR3 nucleotides are TGTGCCAGCAGTAGGCCCGGGACTAGTCCCCTGAAGCAGTTCTTC. It yields the protein CASSRPGTSPLKQFF.

In DNA form, the CDR3 reads TGTGCCACCAGCAGAGATCCGGGGCCCAACATTCAGTACTTC. It yields the protein CATSRDPGPNIQYF. The rearrangement links TRBV15 to TRBJ2-4; perhaps D is TRBD1 or TRBD2 (5 bases each). CDR3 size: 14 residues. V was clipped by 0 bases and J by 7 bases, with 10 bases between them. Germline V gives CDR1 LNHNV, CDR2 YYDKDF (reference sequence).

There are a few counts of this clonotype. The CDR3 sequence is CASSLGSSTGVQETQYF. The CDR3 nucleotides are TGCGCCAGCAGCTTGGGTTCTTCTACAGGGGTCCAAGAGACCCAGTACTTC. This chain links TRBV5-1 with TRBJ2-5; 7 nucleotides match TRBD1. The CDR3 has 17 amino acids. V shed 0 bases, J shed 1 base, and the junction held 9 bases outside the gene matches. Germline V gene data show CDR1 as SGHRS and CDR2 as YFSETQ.

The chain joins TRBV6-2 or TRBV6-3 to TRBJ2-3; D possibly corresponds to TRBD1 (6 bases). Germline values: CDR1 MNHEY, CDR2 SVGEGT. Trimming shortened V by 6 bases and J by 5 bases, and 18 bases separated the two germline ends. This CDR3 has 15 residues. Here the CDR3 reads CASSRDTFRGDTQYF. The CDR3 DNA reads TGTGCCAGCAGCCGCGACACTTTCAGGGGAGATACGCAGTATTTT.

This clonotype was seen ten or more times. The chain has TRBV6-6 and TRBJ2-2, with 8 bases aligning to TRBD2. The germline gives CDR1 MNHNY, CDR2 SVGAGI (reference sequence). CDR3 length equals 15 residues. Trimming removed 11 bases from V and 2 bases from J; junction bases left unmatched: 10. CDR3 protein: CAGSSGLANTGELFF. The CDR3 DNA follows: TGTGCCGGATCCTCCGGACTAGCAAACACCGGGGAGCTGTTTTTT.

This chain connects TRBV28 to TRBJ2-7, with D unclear. V was clipped by 8 bases and J by 3 bases, with 17 bases between them. This CDR3 comprises 14 residues. The V gene's germline CDR1 is MDHEN and CDR2 SYDVKM. The CDR3 coding sequence is TGTGCCAGCGGACCCTCAGGTGGGATCTACGAGCAGTACTTC. Its translation: CASGPSGGIYEQYF.

The chain joins TRBV11-3 to TRBJ2-1; 9 nucleotides align to TRBD2. CDR3 size: 13 residues. The germline V gene has CDR1 SGHNT and CDR2 YENEEA. V gave up 1 base and J gave up 12 bases; unmatched junction bases: 4. CDR3 coding DNA: TGTGCCAGCAGCTTAGTGGCGACTAGCGGGCAGTTCTTC. Protein product: CASSLVATSGQFF.

The genes are TRBV28 and TRBJ2-3, with a tentative D call TRBD1 (6 bases). This CDR3 region has 13 residues. The germline CDR1 and CDR2 sequences are MDHEN and SYDVKM. Trimming left V 6 bases short and J 4 bases short, with 11 bases between. As DNA, the CDR3 is TGTGCCAGCAGAAAAGGGGGATCAGATACGCAGTATTTT. Amino acid sequence: CASRKGGSDTQYF. The full variable domain, rest sourced from reference TRBV28 and TRBJ2-3, is DVKVTQSSRYLVKRTGEKVFLECVQDMDHENMFWYRQDPGLGLRLIYFSYDVKMKEKGDIPEGYSVSREKKERFSLILESASTNQTSMYLCASRKGGSDTQYFGPGTRLTVL.

As regards this clonotype: One end of the junction does not line up with germline, which may come from a read error. The chain has TRBV5-1 and TRBJ2-1; D gene ambiguous. The CDR3 contains 14 residues. Germline V gene data show CDR1 as SGHRS and CDR2 as YFSETQ. The CDR3 sequence is CASSFGDMYKEQFF. Written as DNA, the CDR3 is TGCGCCAGCAGCTTTGGGGATATGTACAAGGAGCAGTTCTTC.

CDR3 nucleotides: TGCGCCAGCAGCTTGCCCGATGGGGGGTTCCAAGAGACCCAGTACTTC. Its translation: CASSLPDGGFQETQYF. This chain links TRBV5-1 with TRBJ2-5; D may be TRBD2 (6 bases). The CDR3 loop spans 16 amino acids. V was shortened by 1 base and J by 1 base, with 14 bases between the two germline ends. Per the germline V gene, CDR1 is SGHRS and CDR2 is YFSETQ.

This rearrangement joins TRBV3-1 to TRBJ2-7; no reliable D call. Germline V gives CDR1 LGHDT, CDR2 YNNKEL (reference sequence). Trimming removed 2 bases from V and 2 bases from J, with 10 bases in between. The CDR3 runs to 14 residues. In DNA, the CDR3 is TGTGCCAGCAGCCAAAACCACCGCACCTACGAGCAGTACTTC. It is translated as CASSQNHRTYEQYF.